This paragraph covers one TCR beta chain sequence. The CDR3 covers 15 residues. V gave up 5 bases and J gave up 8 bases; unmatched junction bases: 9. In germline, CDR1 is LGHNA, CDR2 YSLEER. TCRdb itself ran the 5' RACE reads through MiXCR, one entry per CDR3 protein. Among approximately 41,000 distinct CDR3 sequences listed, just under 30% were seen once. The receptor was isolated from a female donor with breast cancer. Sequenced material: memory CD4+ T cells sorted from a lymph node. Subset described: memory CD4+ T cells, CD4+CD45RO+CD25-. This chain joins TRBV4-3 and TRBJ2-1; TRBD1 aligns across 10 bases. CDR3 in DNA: TGCGCCAGCAGCGATACCGGGACAGGGGCACATGAGCAGTTCTTC. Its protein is CASSDTGTGAHEQFF.